This TCR beta chain stems from a study of tissue T cells after allogeneic stem cell transplantation. Points from the study as a whole: Blood and spleen captured only part of the tissue TCR repertoire.

Generated by immunoSEQ multiplex PCR, the TCRdb table keeps only in-frame clones and is missing some. The data show around 4,600 clones, almost 50% seen once. From germline, CDR1 is SNHLY and CDR2 FYNGKV (reference sequence). V dropped 5 bases and J dropped 7; count of bases not matched to a gene: 6. CDR3 length equals 14 residues. In the case of this clone: Its matching antigen is unknown. Mouse names are used for the genes. The read stops 1 residue short of the end of the CDR3; the missing end is completed from the germline J gene.

The time point was: mouse harvest day 14 after allogeneic transplant. Tail vein injection delivered 10^7 T-cell-depleted bone marrow cells and 10^6 splenic CD5+ T cells. The source is a female BALB/c mouse given C57BL/6 T cells with graft-versus-host disease after an allogeneic hematopoietic cell transplant. The J gene is TRBJ2-7, the V gene TRBV3; TRBD2 aligns across 12 bases. The sequenced sample consisted of lymph node tissue. The chain's CDR3 is CASSPGTGGREQYF. The DNA read from the CDR3 is TGTGCCAGCAGCCCGGGGACTGGGGGGCGGGAACAGTAC. Supplemented by reference TRBV3 and TRBJ2-7, the full variable domain reads GPKVLQIPSHQIIDMGQMVTLNCDPVSNHLYFYWYKQILGQQMEFLVNFYNGKVMEKSKLFKDQFSVERPDGSYFTLKIQPTALEDSAVYFCASSPGTGGREQYFGPGTRLTVL.